This T cell receptor beta chain originates from a study of technical replicates of blood from a few donors. The data were produced by immunoSEQ multiplex PCR, yet TCRdb's version contains in-frame clones alone and is incomplete. The sample holds roughly 79,000 clones, roughly 93% seen once. CDR1 is MNHEY and CDR2 is SVGAGI in the germline V gene. V was clipped by 6 bases and J by 4 bases, with 15 bases between them. The CDR3 has 14 residues. This sequence was found in a human donor in good health. Sequenced sample: T cells isolated from PBMCs. The chain recombines TRBV6-5 with TRBJ1-1; tentatively, D is TRBD1 (5 bases). The CDR3 DNA is TGTGCCAGCAGATTCTCCCTCGGGGGCACTGAAGCTTTCTTT. It specifies CASRFSLGGTEAFF.